Listed below are T cell receptor beta chains from one sample, sequenced in a study of blood T cell repertoires in COVID-19. The table came from immunoSEQ multiplex PCR; TCRdb's copy has only in-frame clones and leaves some out. The sample carries a few hundred thousand clones, around nine tenths recorded once. Sequenced material: PBMCs or T cells enriched from blood (not recorded which). These receptors were taken from a woman aged 50 to 60 with acute COVID-19. CDR3s include the opening cysteine and the closing phenylalanine or tryptophan. The order of the fields is J gene, V gene, D gene, clone size, CDR3 DNA, CDR3 protein. The D gene is left open where the match is weak. Not all rows give a size; the values are once, few, many and, for expanded clones, a class.

J: TRBJ2-7; V: TRBV7-3; D: TRBD2; size: -; DNA: TGTGCCAGCAGCCCTGGCGGGAGCGGAGCCTACGAGCAGTACTTC; CDR3: CASSPGGSGAYEQYF
J: TRBJ2-5; V: TRBV30; D: TRBD1; size: -; DNA: TGTGCCTGGAACAGGGGGAGGCGAGAGACCCAGTACTTC; CDR3: CAWNRGRRETQYF
J: TRBJ2-7; V: TRBV27; D: TRBD1; size: -; DNA: TGTGCCAGCAGTTACAGGGGCTCCTACGAGCAGTACTTC; CDR3: CASSYRGSYEQYF
J: TRBJ2-7; V: TRBV10-3; D: TRBD2; size: -; DNA: TGTGCCATCAGAGGACTAGCGGACACCTACGAGCAGTACTTC; CDR3: CAIRGLADTYEQYF
J: TRBJ2-7; V: TRBV10-3; D: -; size: -; DNA: TGTGCCATCAGTGCTGAGGGCGTCGAGCAGTACTTC; CDR3: CAISAEGVEQYF
J: TRBJ1-2; V: TRBV19; D: -; size: -; DNA: TGTGCCAGTAGTAACCAGGGCTATGGCTACACCTTC; CDR3: CASSNQGYGYTF
J: TRBJ2-1; V: TRBV12-3/TRBV12-4; D: -; size: once; DNA: TGTGCCAGCAGCCCCGGACAGTACAATGAGCAGTTCTTC; CDR3: CASSPGQYNEQFF
J: TRBJ1-1; V: TRBV27; D: -; size: -; DNA: TGTGCCAGCAGTTCGACAGTGGACACTGAAGCTTTCTTT; CDR3: CASSSTVDTEAFF
J: TRBJ1-3; V: TRBV20-1; D: TRBD1; size: -; DNA: TGCAGTGCTAGTCCAGGGGGCCCTGGAAACACCATATATTTT; CDR3: CSASPGGPGNTIYF
J: TRBJ2-5; V: TRBV4-2; D: TRBD2; size: -; DNA: TGTGCCAGCAGCCAAGATAGCGGGAGATTAGAGACCCAGTACTTC; CDR3: CASSQDSGRLETQYF
J: TRBJ2-2; V: TRBV5-4; D: -; size: -; DNA: TGTGCCAGCAGATCATTGACCGGGGAGCTGTTTTTT; CDR3: CASRSLTGELFF
J: TRBJ1-3; V: TRBV11-2; D: TRBD1; size: -; DNA: TGTGCCAGCAGGGGACAGCTGAGCTCTGGAAACACCATATATTTT; CDR3: CASRGQLSSGNTIYF
J: TRBJ2-7; V: TRBV7-8; D: TRBD2; size: -; DNA: TGTGCCAGCAGCTTGGATCCCAGCGGGATTGCTTACGAGCAGTACTTC; CDR3: CASSLDPSGIAYEQYF
J: TRBJ2-1; V: TRBV7-9; D: -; size: -; DNA: TGTGCCAGCAGCCAACAACCCAGTGAGCAGTTCTTC; CDR3: CASSQQPSEQFF
J: TRBJ1-2; V: TRBV15; D: -; size: few; DNA: TGTGCCACCAGCACCCCCAGGGGCACCGCTAACTATGGCTACACCTTC; CDR3: CATSTPRGTANYGYTF
J: TRBJ2-7; V: TRBV18; D: TRBD2; size: -; DNA: TGTGCCAGCTCACTCCGGACTAGCGGGAGGGCGTCCCAAGCCTACGAGCAGTACTTC; CDR3: CASSLRTSGRASQAYEQYF
J: TRBJ2-1; V: TRBV9; D: TRBD1; size: -; DNA: TGTGCCAGCAGCGTTAGGGGACAGAGCTCCTACAATGAGCAGTTCTTC; CDR3: CASSVRGQSSYNEQFF
J: TRBJ1-5; V: TRBV9; D: -; size: -; DNA: TGTGCCAGCAGCCGTCGACAGTACGATCAGCCCCAGCATTTT; CDR3: CASSRRQYDQPQHF
J: TRBJ2-5; V: TRBV5-4; D: -; size: -; DNA: TGTGCCAGCAGCTTGCAGGGTGCTATGGAGACCCAGTACTTC; CDR3: CASSLQGAMETQYF
J: TRBJ2-5; V: TRBV6-5; D: TRBD1; size: -; DNA: TGTGCCAGCACGGGACAGCAAGAGACCCAGTACTTC; CDR3: CASTGQQETQYF
J: TRBJ1-2; V: TRBV29-1; D: TRBD1; size: -; DNA: TGCAGCGCCGGGACAGGGGACGGAGGCTACACCTTC; CDR3: CSAGTGDGGYTF
J: TRBJ2-1; V: TRBV5-1; D: -; size: once; DNA: TGCGCCAGCAGCTTGGCGGTCGGTGGTGCCTACAATGAGCAGTTCTTC; CDR3: CASSLAVGGAYNEQFF
J: TRBJ2-7; V: TRBV6-5; D: -; size: -; DNA: TGTGCCAGCACCCGGGACTTTGCAGGGGAGCAGTACTTC; CDR3: CASTRDFAGEQYF
J: TRBJ2-7; V: TRBV28; D: -; size: -; DNA: TGTGCCAGCACCCCGGTTGGAGTAGGATCCTACGAGCAGTACTTC; CDR3: CASTPVGVGSYEQYF
J: TRBJ1-2; V: TRBV7-2; D: -; size: few; DNA: TGTGCCAGCAGCCTCCTGAGGGCTAACTATGGCTACACCTTC; CDR3: CASSLLRANYGYTF